A selection of T cell receptor beta chains follows, all from one sample in a study of T cells after somatic rescue of genetic block. Assay: immunoSEQ multiplex PCR; the TCRdb copy retains only in-frame clones and omits some. This table has 9,500 to 15,000 clones, under 85% appearing once. Sequencing used peripheral blood mononuclear cells (PBMCs). Source of these receptors: a boy aged 5-17 years. The CDR3 runs from the conserved cysteine through the conserved F or W. A D gene is named only where the DNA matches it firmly. The size entry is marked missing in some rows and otherwise reads once, few, many or a size class.

j_gene	abundance	v_gene	d_gene	CDR3aa	CDR3nt
TRBJ1-1	.	TRBV4-2	.	CASSQGRLGNTEAFF	TGTGCCAGCAGCCAAGGGCGCTTGGGGAACACTGAAGCTTTCTTT
TRBJ1-1	.	TRBV25-1	.	CASSQMDGKAFF	TGTGCCAGCAGCCAGATGGACGGAAAAGCTTTCTTT
TRBJ2-7	.	TRBV7-9	TRBD2	CASSLAGGIYEQYF	TGTGCCAGCAGCTTAGCGGGGGGGATCTACGAGCAGTACTTC
TRBJ1-6	.	TRBV25-1	.	CASSLGPVNSPLHF	TGTGCCAGCAGCCTAGGCCCCGTAAATTCACCCCTCCACTTT
TRBJ1-1	.	TRBV6-5	TRBD1	CASSYSHRGRTEAFF	TGTGCCAGCAGTTACTCCCACAGGGGTAGGACTGAAGCTTTCTTT
TRBJ2-3	.	TRBV18	TRBD2	CASSPVSGGTDTQYF	TGTGCCAGCTCACCAGTTAGCGGGGGTACAGATACGCAGTATTTT
TRBJ1-4	.	TRBV5-1	TRBD1	CASRGQGALINEKLFF	TGCGCCAGCCGAGGGCAGGGGGCGCTTATTAATGAAAAACTGTTTTTT
TRBJ1-1	.	TRBV5-6	TRBD1	CASSSVRGGTFEAFF	TGTGCCAGCAGCTCCGTAAGAGGGGGCACGTTTGAAGCTTTCTTT
TRBJ1-2	.	TRBV5-1	.	CASSTLGPDGYTF	TGCGCCAGCAGCACCCTTGGGCCCGATGGCTACACCTTC
TRBJ2-1	.	TRBV4-2	.	CASSQEEGLQRSSYNEQFF	TGTGCCAGCAGCCAAGAAGAGGGACTCCAGCGGAGCTCCTACAATGAGCAGTTCTTC
TRBJ1-4	.	TRBV28	.	CASKHEKLFF	TGTGCCAGCAAACATGAAAAACTGTTTTTT
TRBJ1-2	.	TRBV18	.	CASSRDTFYGYTF	TGTGCCAGCTCACGGGACACATTCTATGGCTACACCTTC
TRBJ2-3	.	TRBV6-1	TRBD2	CASSGRAGGPTDTQYF	TGTGCCAGCAGTGGCCGAGCGGGGGGCCCCACAGATACGCAGTATTTT
TRBJ2-7	once	TRBV28	.	CASRPRQNYYEQYF	TGTGCCAGCAGACCACGACAGAATTATTACGAGCAGTACTTC
TRBJ2-3	.	TRBV19	.	CASSIRDTQYF	TGTGCCAGTAGTATAAGGGATACGCAGTATTTT
TRBJ2-1	.	TRBV7-2	TRBD2	CASSLRIRLAAIDNEQFF	TGTGCCAGCAGCCTCCGGATCCGACTAGCGGCAATCGACAATGAGCAGTTCTTC
TRBJ2-1	.	TRBV11-2	.	CASSLDLPSLHEQFF	TGTGCCAGCAGCTTAGATCTCCCTAGCCTACATGAGCAGTTCTTC
TRBJ2-2	once	TRBV27	TRBD1	CASSSLGFGTGGNGELFF	TGTGCCAGCAGTTCCCTCGGTTTTGGGACAGGGGGCAACGGGGAGCTGTTTTTT
TRBJ1-2	few	TRBV11-2	.	CASSPTDYGYTF	TGTGCCAGCAGCCCGACGGACTATGGCTACACCTTC
TRBJ2-2	.	TRBV9	.	CASSPMGGSNTGELFF	TGTGCCAGCAGCCCTATGGGGGGCTCGAACACCGGGGAGCTGTTTTTT
TRBJ2-7	.	TRBV13	.	CASSPPRGYPSYEQYF	TGTGCCAGCAGCCCGCCCCGGGGCTATCCCTCCTACGAGCAGTACTTC
TRBJ2-7	.	TRBV5-1	.	CASSLAQAGVYEQYF	TGCGCCAGCAGCTTGGCCCAAGCCGGGGTATACGAGCAGTACTTC
TRBJ2-7	few	TRBV2	TRBD1	CASRDRAYEQYF	TGTGCCAGCAGGGACAGGGCCTACGAGCAGTACTTC
TRBJ1-2	.	TRBV5-1	TRBD1	CASSLQGDYGYTF	TGCGCCAGCAGCTTGCAGGGGGACTATGGCTACACCTTC
TRBJ2-1	.	TRBV5-1	.	CASSWAKATSYNEQFF	TGCGCCAGCAGCTGGGCCAAGGCTACCTCATACAATGAGCAGTTCTTC
TRBJ2-7	medium-sized	TRBV11-2	.	CASRTIHEQYF	TGTGCCAGCCGAACGATCCACGAGCAGTACTTC
TRBJ2-7	once	TRBV5-1	.	CASSLGQGPYEQYF	TGCGCCAGCAGCTTGGGGCAGGGACCCTACGAGCAGTACTTC
TRBJ2-5	.	TRBV2	.	CASSEGETQYF	TGTGCCAGCAGTGAAGGAGAGACCCAGTACTTC
TRBJ2-7	.	TRBV11-2	.	CASSLGWVGEQYF	TGTGCCAGCAGCTTAGGCTGGGTTGGCGAGCAGTACTTC
TRBJ2-5	few	TRBV16	TRBD1	CASSPRDRGQETQYF	TGTGCCAGCAGCCCCCGGGACAGGGGCCAAGAGACCCAGTACTTC
TRBJ2-1	.	TRBV10-3	.	CAISESGVGYEQFF	TGTGCCATCAGTGAGTCGGGGGTTGGCTATGAGCAGTTCTTC
TRBJ1-3	.	TRBV18	TRBD1	CASSPLHKGQTNSGNTIYF	TGTGCCAGCTCACCACTACACAAGGGACAGACTAACTCTGGAAACACCATATATTTT
TRBJ2-7	medium-sized	TRBV5-1	.	CASSLFQESMRQYF	TGCGCCAGCAGCTTGTTCCAGGAGTCCATGCGGCAGTACTTC
TRBJ2-7	.	TRBV30	.	CAQGGPSYEQYF	TGTGCCCAGGGGGGGCCCTCCTACGAGCAGTACTTC
TRBJ2-7	few	TRBV5-8	.	CASSLAYEQYF	TGTGCCAGCAGCTTGGCCTACGAGCAGTACTTC
TRBJ2-1	.	TRBV6-1	.	CASSELRPGEGSDEQFF	TGTGCCAGCAGTGAACTCCGCCCGGGAGAAGGGTCCGATGAGCAGTTCTTC
TRBJ1-4	medium-sized	TRBV19	TRBD1	CASSIGQGAVNEKLFF	TGTGCCAGTAGTATCGGACAGGGGGCCGTTAATGAAAAACTGTTTTTT
TRBJ1-3	.	TRBV5-6	TRBD1	CASSWGQGTGNTIYF	TGTGCCAGCAGCTGGGGACAGGGGACTGGAAACACCATATATTTT
TRBJ2-7	.	TRBV15	.	CATSRDYSYEQYF	TGTGCCACCAGCAGAGATTACTCCTACGAGCAGTACTTC
TRBJ2-1	.	TRBV28	TRBD2	CASSTSGLVSYNEQFF	TGTGCCAGCAGTACCAGTGGACTAGTGAGTTACAATGAGCAGTTCTTC
TRBJ2-3	.	TRBV7-8	.	CASSAPPRGTQYF	TGTGCCAGCAGCGCCCCCCCCCGGGGTACGCAGTATTTT
TRBJ2-7	.	TRBV10-1	TRBD1	CASGTGQTYEQYF	TGCGCCAGTGGGACAGGGCAAACCTACGAGCAGTACTTC
TRBJ1-5	.	TRBV6-5	TRBD1	CASSLDRFNQPQHF	TGTGCCAGCAGTTTGGACAGGTTCAATCAGCCCCAGCATTTT
TRBJ1-4	.	TRBV28	.	CASREWGPNEKLFF	TGTGCCAGCAGGGAGTGGGGCCCTAATGAAAAACTGTTTTTT
TRBJ2-1	.	TRBV5-1	TRBD2	CASRLAEGSYNEQFF	TGCGCCAGCCGACTAGCGGAGGGATCCTACAATGAGCAGTTCTTC
TRBJ1-6	.	TRBV5-1	.	CASSLVAGTYNSPLHF	TGCGCCAGCAGCTTGGTCGCGGGAACCTATAATTCACCCCTCCACTTT
TRBJ1-5	.	TRBV10-3	.	CAISDSGYSNQPQHF	TGTGCCATCAGTGACTCAGGATATAGCAATCAGCCCCAGCATTTT
TRBJ1-2	.	TRBV5-1	.	CASSLSGTGYTF	TGCGCCAGCAGCTTATCAGGGACAGGCTACACCTTC